The 26 T cell receptor beta chains listed next were all sequenced from one sample in a study of tumor-infiltrating lymphocytes in primary liver carcinoma. The investigators made TCR beta cDNA from about 510 ng total RNA, using a constant-region primer. Libraries of TCR beta came from three nested multiplex PCR rounds with slightly modified ARM-PCR. A C-beta reverse primer was combined with TRBV1-TRBV30 forward primers in the first two PCR rounds, and each round had approximately 10 cycles. TCRdb reanalysed the multiplex PCR reads using MiXCR and keeps one entry per CDR3 protein. The sample has some 20,000 distinct CDR3 sequences, roughly 80% seen once. Extraction of RNA together with DNA used roughly 20-33 mg of unsorted bulk tissue. The sequenced sample consisted of liver tumor tissue from sampling region 4. As to subset: tumor region T4, right-lateral pole. These TCRs come from a woman in her twenties or thirties with primary liver carcinoma and hepatitis B virus infection.

On this clonotype: A read error may produce the germline difference seen at one junction end. The gene calls are TRBV11-3 and TRBJ2-1; D might be TRBD2 (6 bases). Germline V gene lookup returns CDR1 SGHNT and CDR2 YENEEA. The CDR3 is 17 amino acids. The DNA of the CDR3 is TGTGCCAGAAGCTTAGATCTGGCGGGGAGCTCCTACAATGAGCAGTCCTTC. Protein: CARSLDLAGSSYNEQSF.

This clonotype was seen a few times. The missing conserved phenylalanine or tryptophan at the end of this CDR3 makes a read error likely. The DNA is left out, because the CDR3 cannot be placed on it with certainty; the CDR3 is given as TCRdb lists it. This chain connects TRBV6-5 to TRBJ2-5; the table names TRBD1, a call not compared with the DNA. The CDR3 is made up of 13 amino acids, end residues included. Germline V gives CDR1 MNHEY, CDR2 SVGAGI. The CDR3 sequence: CVSSTDRGLTQNL.

Comments on this clonotype: The germline gene is not matched at one end of the junction; a read error may be the cause. The chain joins TRBV28 to TRBJ1-2; D gene uncertain. CDR1 is MDHEN and CDR2 is SYDVKM in the germline V gene. This CDR3 contains 16 residues. The CDR3 nucleotides are TGTGCCAGCAGTTCAACAGCAGCGGAAAAAATCTATGGCAACACCTTC. It specifies CASSSTAAEKIYGNTF.

In this sample, this clonotype turned up many times. V gene TRBV11-2 combines with J gene TRBJ1-1, with 12 bases fitting TRBD1. CDR1 SGHAT and CDR2 FQNNGV come from the germline V gene. V shed 5 bases, J shed 2 bases, and the junction held 18 bases outside the gene matches. The CDR3 length is 20 residues. CDR3 DNA: TGTGCCAGCAGCGTCCGGGACAGGGGGCGCAAGAGGTGGAATAACACTGAAGCTTTCTTT. Protein: CASSVRDRGRKRWNNTEAFF. The full variable domain, rest sourced from reference TRBV11-2 and TRBJ1-1, is EAGVAQSPRYKIIEKRQSVAFWCNPISGHATLYWYQQILGQGPKLLIQFQNNGVVDDSQLPKDRFSAERLKGVDSTLKIQPAKLEDSAVYLCASSVRDRGRKRWNNTEAFFGQGTRLTVV.

The V gene is TRBV29-1, the J gene TRBJ1-1, with 7 bases lining up with TRBD1. J gave up 1 base and V 4 bases, and 6 bases lay outside the gene matches. The CDR3 sequence is 14 residues long. The germline V gene has CDR1 SQVTM and CDR2 ANQGSEA. CDR3 in amino acids: CSVVQGRWNTEAFF. The CDR3 nucleotides read TGCAGCGTTGTACAGGGGCGTTGGAACACTGAAGCTTTCTTT. Using reference TRBV29-1 and TRBJ1-1 for the parts outside the CDR3, the full variable domain is SAVISQKPSRDICQRGTSLTIQCQVDSQVTMMFWYRQQPGQSLTLIATANQGSEATYESGFVIDKFPISRPNLTFSTLTVSNMSPEDSSIYLCSVVQGRWNTEAFFGQGTRLTVV.

The rearrangement joins TRBV6-5 to TRBJ2-1; 9 bases line up with TRBD2. With V trimmed by 5 bases and J by 5 bases, 13 bases remained unmatched. Germline V gives CDR1 MNHEY, CDR2 SVGAGI. CDR3 length equals 17 residues. The CDR3 DNA sequence: TGTGCCAGCAGTCACGGTGGGACTAGCTGGAGAGACAATGAGCAGTTCTTC. It yields the protein CASSHGGTSWRDNEQFF.

The chain is built from TRBV11-2 and TRBJ2-7, with D perhaps matching TRBD2 (5 bases). The V gene's germline CDR1 is SGHAT and CDR2 FQNNGV. V dropped 4 bases and J dropped 4 bases, with 11 bases sitting between them. There are 13 residues in the CDR3. CDR3 loop: CASSSGNMYEQYF. The DNA of the CDR3 is TGTGCCAGCAGCTCCGGGAACATGTACGAGCAGTACTTC.

With respect to this clonotype: The junction departs from germline at one end; a sequencing error may be responsible. The J gene is TRBJ2-7, the V gene TRBV11-2; D gene unclear. Germline V gives CDR1 SGHAT, CDR2 FQNNGV. CDR3 length: 16 amino acids. The CDR3 loop reads CASSSYPVPYVYDQYF. The CDR3 coding sequence is TGTGCCAGCAGCTCATATCCTGTTCCCTACGTCTACGACCAGTACTTC.

A note on this clonotype: The conserved final phenylalanine or tryptophan is absent from the CDR3, which likely points to a read error. The chain carries TRBV11-1 and TRBJ2-7; the D gene is possibly TRBD1 (5 bases). CDR3 length: 13 residues. Germline V gene lookup returns CDR1 SGHAT and CDR2 FQDESV (reference sequence). The chain's CDR3 is CVNSLGHLREQYL. CDR3 DNA sequence: TGTGTCAACAGCTTAGGACACCTCCGCGAGCAGTACTTA.

In the case of this clonotype: A read error is possible here, since a much larger clone lies one base away. This chain joins TRBV11-2 and TRBJ1-1; 12 bases align to TRBD1. Germline-derived CDR1 and CDR2 are SGHAT and FQNNGV. The CDR3 loop spans 20 amino acids. CDR3 bases: TGTGTCAACAGCGCTCGGGACAGGGGGCGCAACAGGTGGAGTAACACTGAAGCTTTCTTC. Its protein product is CVNSARDRGRNRWSNTEAFF.

This clonotype has just a few counts. The chain combines TRBV29-1 with TRBJ1-2; a weak D match, TRBD1 (6 bases). With 4 bases removed from V and 7 bases from J, the gap between germline ends came to 19 bases. CDR1 and CDR2 from the germline V gene are SQVTM and ANQGSEA. The CDR3 has 14 residues. As DNA, the CDR3 is TGCAGCGTTGTTAGGACAGTGAACTTGGGTGGCTACACCTTC. Its protein product is CSVVRTVNLGGYTF.

As regards this clonotype: An end of the junction differs from the germline gene, which may be a read error. The rearrangement links TRBV6-5 to TRBJ2-2; 8 nucleotides match TRBD1. CDR1 is MNHEY and CDR2 is SVGAGI in the germline V gene. This CDR3 has 15 amino acids. This CDR3 is CASNPRTGFTGEMFF. The CDR3 nucleotides read TGTGCTAGCAATCCGCGGACAGGGTTCACCGGGGAGATGTTTTTT.

To note about this clonotype: An end of the junction does not agree with germline; a read error may underlie this. V is TRBV5-1 and J is TRBJ2-3; D is perhaps TRBD2 (5 bases). CDR1 and CDR2 from the germline V gene are SGHRS and YFSETQ. The CDR3 contains 14 residues. The CDR3 here is CASGRQSGTDTQYF. The CDR3 bases are TGCGCCAGCGGCCGCCAAAGCGGCACTGATACGCAGTATTTT.

This clonotype came up once. Because it lacks the conserved phenylalanine or tryptophan at the end, this CDR3 is likely a read error. The rearrangement joins TRBV4-3 to TRBJ2-7, with D hard to call. There are 15 residues in the CDR3. From germline, CDR1 is LGHNA and CDR2 YSLEER. Trimming cost V 0 bases and J 7 bases, with 16 bases left between them. CDR3 bases: TGCGCCAGCAGCCAAGATCGATGGTCAAGGCGGGAGCAGTACCTC. Its protein product is CASSQDRWSRREQYL.

Remarks on this clonotype: One end of the junction fails to match germline, which may point to a read error. This chain joins TRBV4-1 and TRBJ1-2; 8 bases line up with TRBD1. Germline V gives CDR1 MGHRA, CDR2 YSYEKL. There are 16 residues in the CDR3. In DNA, the CDR3 is TGCGCCAGCAGCCAAGATCGGCAGGGGGCCGCCTATGGCTACACATTC. Translated, it gives CASSQDRQGAAYGYTF.

A note on this clonotype: One end of the junction fails to match germline, which may point to a read error. The V call is TRBV2, the J call TRBJ2-7; a possible D gene is TRBD2 (7 bases). Germline assignment: CDR1 SNHLY and CDR2 FYNNEI. The CDR3 totals 14 residues. In DNA form, the CDR3 reads TGTCCCAGCAGTGAACGGGGGGCGATCTACGAGCAGTACTTC. It yields the protein CPSSERGAIYEQYF.

Of note for this clonotype: The germline gene is not matched at one end of the junction; a read error may be the cause. The chain links TRBV24-1 to TRBJ2-7; D may be TRBD2 (6 bases). Germline V gene sequence: CDR1 KGHDR, CDR2 SFDVKD. This CDR3 has 17 residues. CDR3 sequence: CATNGLRPGKGSCEQYF. CDR3 sequence (DNA): TGTGCCACCAATGGACTAAGACCGGGAAAGGGCTCCTGCGAGCAGTACTTC.

This clonotype is a singleton in its sample. Just one base apart from a much larger clone, this may be a read error. The chain links TRBV5-4 to TRBJ2-1, with 11 bases that match TRBD2. The CDR3 runs to 15 residues. Germline lookup yields CDR1 SGHNT and CDR2 YYREEE (reference sequence). V was clipped by 6 bases and J by 4 bases; unmatched bases: 6. The CDR3 sequence is CASNDRLAGYNEQFF. In DNA form, the CDR3 reads TGTGCCAGCAACGATCGACTAGCGGGGTACAATGAGCAGTTCTTC.

This clonotype appeared many times. This sequence joins TRBV20-1 and TRBJ2-5; D is perhaps TRBD2 (5 bases). The germline CDR1 and CDR2 sequences are DFQATT and SNEGSKA (reference sequence). With 5 bases removed from V and 4 bases from J, the gap between germline ends came to 5 bases. There are 10 residues in the CDR3. This chain's CDR3 is CSAEGETQYF. In nucleotides, the CDR3 is TGCAGTGCTGAGGGAGAGACCCAGTACTTC.

The chain has TRBV6-1 and TRBJ2-2; D tentatively reads TRBD1 or TRBD2 (6 bases each). This CDR3 region has 19 residues. Per germline, CDR1 MNHNS and CDR2 SASEGT. Trimming removed 2 bases from V and 9 bases from J, with 28 bases in between. The CDR3 loop is CASSETLPGGAANTRELFF. The CDR3 region has the DNA TGTGCCAGCAGTGAAACCCTCCCCGGGGGCGCCGCGAATACCAGGGAGCTGTTTTTT.

V and J are TRBV5-6 and TRBJ2-5; D not resolved. The germline V gene has CDR1 SGHDT and CDR2 YYEEEE. The germline V and J ends were trimmed by 5 bases and 6 bases, with 17 bases remaining between them. The CDR3 contains 14 residues. The CDR3 reads CASSPLPGTKTQYF. CDR3 coding DNA: TGTGCCAGCAGTCCCCTTCCGGGCACCAAGACCCAGTACTTC.

This clonotype was seen a handful of times. It is likely a read error, because the conserved phenylalanine at the end of the CDR3 is missing. Because the CDR3's place on the DNA is in doubt, the DNA is left out and the CDR3 is given as listed by TCRdb. V and J are TRBV10-3 and TRBJ2-5. The germline V gene has CDR1 ENHRY and CDR2 SYGVKD. The CDR3 length is 15 residues, termini included. This CDR3 reads CAISESATRQETQYL.

A remark on this clonotype: The junction departs from the called germline gene at one end, perhaps through a read error. The CDR3 here is CAWNVDRGSGYIF. The DNA of the CDR3 is TGTGCGTGGAATGTGGATCGGGGTAGTGGCTACATCTTC. The V gene is TRBV30, the J gene TRBJ1-2, with no clear D. This CDR3 is built from 13 residues. Germline assignment: CDR1 GTSNPN and CDR2 SVGIG (reference sequence).

To note about this clonotype: A junction end diverges from the germline sequence, so it may reflect a read error. The chain is built from TRBV6-1 and TRBJ1-3; D is perhaps TRBD1 (5 bases). Germline CDR1 MNHNS, CDR2 SASEGT. This CDR3 region has 14 residues. The CDR3 region has the DNA TGTACCAGCAACGGGGCTGTCTCTGGAAACACCATACATTTT. This codes for CTSNGAVSGNTIHF.

This rearrangement joins TRBV4-1 to TRBJ2-7; perhaps TRBD2 as D (6 bases). Germline CDR1 and CDR2: MGHRA and YSYEKL. The CDR3 has 16 amino acids. Trimming shortened V by 0 bases and J by 3 bases, and 15 bases separated the two germline ends. CDR3 loop: CASSQDSWRGLYEQYF. CDR3 sequence (DNA): TGCGCCAGCAGCCAAGATTCTTGGAGGGGTCTCTACGAGCAGTACTTC.

With respect to this clonotype: An end of the junction differs from the germline gene, which may be a read error. V usage is TRBV5-5 and J usage is TRBJ2-3; D gene unclear. This CDR3 comprises 13 residues. Germline-derived CDR1 and CDR2 are SGHKS and YYEKEE (reference sequence). CDR3 sequence reads: CASTSGFTDRQYF. In nucleotides, the CDR3 is TGTGCCAGCACTTCCGGATTCACAGATAGGCAGTATTTT.